A single sample is the source of the 29 T cell receptor beta chains below, sequenced in a study of brain T cells in children with intractable seizures. Repertoires were generated with immunoSEQ multiplex PCR, while TCRdb's copy carries only in-frame clones and drops some. This table has about 80,000 clones, 90% to 95% appearing once. Material: peripheral blood, obtained at surgery. Every receptor here comes from a girl between 2 and 10 years old with Rasmussen encephalitis and intractable seizures.

This chain connects TRBV7-3 to TRBJ2-1; unclear D gene. The CDR3 is 13 residues long. Per the germline V gene, CDR1 is SGHTA and CDR2 is FQGTGA. With 1 base removed from V and 2 bases from J, the gap between germline ends came to 3 bases. The DNA of the CDR3 is TGTGCCAGCAGCTTAAGTCCCTACAATGAGCAGTTCTTC. This codes for CASSLSPYNEQFF.

The V and J genes are TRBV6-5 and TRBJ1-2, with D tentatively TRBD1 (5 bases). The germline gives CDR1 MNHEY, CDR2 SVGAGI. The germline V and J ends were trimmed by 0 bases and 2 bases, with 13 bases remaining between them. CDR3 size: 16 residues. In nucleotides, the CDR3 is TGTGCCAGCAGTTACTCGTACCAGGGCCTAAACTATGGCTACACCTTC. It specifies CASSYSYQGLNYGYTF.

V gene TRBV9 combines with J gene TRBJ2-3; 11 bases align to TRBD2. V was clipped by 4 bases and J by 4 bases; unmatched bases: 8. This CDR3 has 16 amino acids. Per germline, CDR1 SGDLS and CDR2 YYNGEE. Written as DNA, the CDR3 is TGTGCCAGCAGCTTCCTAGCGGGAGGAGAGGCAGATACGCAGTATTTT. Its translation: CASSFLAGGEADTQYF.

CDR3 coding DNA: TGTGCCAGCAGTCCTAGGGACAGGGGGAGCGAGCAGTACTTC. This encodes CASSPRDRGSEQYF. V is TRBV27 and J is TRBJ2-7; the match to TRBD1 covers 11 bases. J gave up 6 bases and V 5 bases, and 6 bases lay outside the gene matches. The CDR3 sequence is 14 residues long. Germline lookup yields CDR1 MNHEY and CDR2 SMNVEV (reference sequence).

In its sample, this clone was seen a few times. The chain recombines TRBV19 with TRBJ2-5, with D unresolved. The CDR3 sequence is 13 residues long. Trimming left V 4 bases short and J 3 bases short, with 9 bases between. CDR1 and CDR2 from the germline V gene are LNHDA and SQIVND (reference sequence). The CDR3 reads CASSTHLKETQYF. The DNA of the CDR3 is TGTGCCAGTAGTACCCATTTAAAAGAGACCCAGTACTTC.

This clone was seen a single time. The chain couples TRBV18 to TRBJ2-2, with D uncertain. The V gene's germline CDR1 is KGHSH and CDR2 LQKENI. CDR3 length: 16 amino acids. V shed 1 base and J shed 1 base, with 10 bases lying between them. As DNA, the CDR3 is TGTGCCAGCTCACCACGGAAAGCCCTGAACACCGGGGAGCTGTTTTTT. Translated: CASSPRKALNTGELFF.

The gene calls are TRBV6-5 and TRBJ2-3; 7 positions match TRBD2. This CDR3 is built from 15 residues. CDR1 is MNHEY and CDR2 is SVGAGI in the germline V gene. The junction had 8 bases not matched to a gene; V was cut back by 6 bases and J by 2 bases. CDR3 sequence reads: CASSPGLVLTDTQYF. The CDR3 DNA follows: TGTGCCAGCAGCCCCGGACTAGTACTCACAGATACGCAGTATTTT.

The rearrangement links TRBV9 to TRBJ2-1; 8 nucleotides match TRBD2. CDR3 length equals 23 residues. CDR1 SGDLS and CDR2 YYNGEE come from the germline V gene. Losses at the gene ends were 3 bases for V and 0 bases for J; bases not matched to a gene: 26. The DNA of the CDR3 is TGTGCCAGCAGCGCGCGGACTAGCCTTTTAGACACCTTTCCCTTGAGCTCCTACAATGAGCAGTTCTTC. Translation: CASSARTSLLDTFPLSSYNEQFF.

The chain carries TRBV6-5 and TRBJ1-4; 7 bases fit TRBD1. Germline lookup yields CDR1 MNHEY and CDR2 SVGAGI. The CDR3 spans 14 residues. V trimming: 6 bases; J trimming: 4 bases; junction bases outside the gene matches: 5. The CDR3 DNA is TGTGCCAGCAGCTGGGACAGATTTAATGAAAAACTGTTTTTT. It specifies CASSWDRFNEKLFF.

The rearrangement links TRBV11-3 to TRBJ1-1, with a tentative D call TRBD1 (5 bases). The V end lost 1 base, the J end lost 1 base, and 10 bases lay between the germline ends. There are 15 residues in the CDR3. The germline CDR1 and CDR2 sequences are SGHNT and YENEEA. The CDR3 is CASSLAPTANTEAFF. Written as DNA, the CDR3 is TGTGCCAGCAGCTTAGCGCCGACAGCGAACACTGAAGCTTTCTTT.

The J gene is TRBJ1-4, the V gene TRBV6-5, with a weak D call TRBD1 (5 bases). The CDR3 extends over 12 amino acids. V lost 6 bases and J lost 8, with 10 bases in between. The germline V gene encodes CDR1 MNHEY and CDR2 SVGAGI. The CDR3 DNA follows: TGTGCCAGCAGGCAGGGAGAAGAAAAACTGTTTTTT. It translates to CASRQGEEKLFF.

The rearrangement links TRBV6-4 to TRBJ2-7; D gene unclear. Trimming cost V 3 bases and J 2 bases, with 8 bases left between them. In germline, CDR1 is MRHNA, CDR2 SNTAGT. The CDR3 runs to 13 residues. DNA of the CDR3: TGTGCCAGCAGTGATAGTTCTGCCTACGAGCAGTACTTC. Translation: CASSDSSAYEQYF.

The V call is TRBV13, the J call TRBJ1-4, with D hard to call. The CDR3 has 13 amino acids. Germline V gives CDR1 PRHDT, CDR2 FYEKMQ (reference sequence). Trimming left V 2 bases short and J 7 bases short, with 8 bases between. Written as DNA, the CDR3 is TGTGCCAGCAGCTTAAAACGGGGTGAAAAACTGTTTTTT. It is translated as CASSLKRGEKLFF.

The V gene is TRBV2, the J gene TRBJ2-1; D is uncertain. This CDR3 is 13 amino acids long. V lost 6 bases, J lost 0 bases, and 6 bases lay in between. Germline V lookup: CDR1 SNHLY, CDR2 FYNNEI. The CDR3 region has the DNA TGTGCCAGCAGGGTCGGCTCCTACAATGAGCAGTTCTTC. It specifies CASRVGSYNEQFF.

The CDR3 region is CASSVLGETQYF. In DNA, the CDR3 is TGTGCCAGCAGTGTGTTGGGAGAGACCCAGTACTTC. This chain uses TRBV25-1 with TRBJ2-5, with unresolved D. V was trimmed by 4 bases and J by 4 bases, leaving 7 bases between them. The germline V gene encodes CDR1 MGHDK and CDR2 SYGVNS. The CDR3 sequence is 12 residues long.

J is TRBJ2-1 and V is TRBV19; D remains unclear. Germline-derived CDR1 and CDR2 are LNHDA and SQIVND (reference sequence). V was trimmed by 6 bases and J by 7 bases, leaving 10 bases between them. The CDR3 is 12 residues long. DNA for the CDR3: TGTGCCAGTAGCTTCCTCGGGAATGAGCAGTTCTTC. It codes for CASSFLGNEQFF.

Comments on this clone: A read error may account for a junction end that differs from germline. The genes are TRBV7-9 and TRBJ1-3, with 8 bases aligning to TRBD1. The CDR3 runs 17 residues. Germline V gene lookup returns CDR1 SEHNR and CDR2 FQNEAQ (reference sequence). The CDR3 loop reads CASILYRRDRTGNTIYF. CDR3 coding DNA: TGTGCCAGCATCTTATACCGTCGGGACAGGACTGGAAACACCATATATTTT.

The V and J genes are TRBV9 and TRBJ1-5; D might be TRBD1 (6 bases). Per the germline V gene, CDR1 is SGDLS and CDR2 is YYNGEE. The V gene lost 4 bases and the J gene lost 5 bases, with 16 bases spanning the gap. The CDR3 totals 15 residues. CDR3 amino acids: CASSSGGGLDQPQHF. Here the CDR3 DNA reads TGTGCCAGCAGCTCCGGGGGGGGCCTTGATCAGCCCCAGCATTTT.

The gene calls are TRBV7-3 and TRBJ1-1; 10 nucleotides line up with TRBD1. Per germline, CDR1 SGHTA and CDR2 FQGTGA. V lost 4 bases to trimming and J lost 5 bases; unmatched junction nucleotides: 1. The length of the CDR3 is 13 residues. CDR3 sequence reads: CASSWDRGTEAFF. The CDR3 DNA follows: TGTGCCAGCAGCTGGGACAGGGGAACTGAAGCTTTCTTT.

The chain is built from TRBV10-3 and TRBJ2-7; no reliable D call. The germline CDR1 and CDR2 sequences are ENHRY and SYGVKD. The CDR3 runs 13 residues. Trimming removed 2 bases at V and 6 bases at J, with 11 bases between. The CDR3 bases are TGTGCCATCAGTGAGACGCGACATCTCGAGCAGTACTTC. It translates to CAISETRHLEQYF.

The rearrangement joins TRBV3-1 (or the pseudogene TRBV3-2) to TRBJ1-4, with TRBD1 identical over 10 bases. The CDR3 is 15 amino acids. Germline assignment: CDR1 LGHDT and CDR2 YNNKEL (reference sequence). The trim removed 1 base at V and 8 bases at J, leaving 4 bases unmatched. The CDR3 here is CASSQGRQGAEKLFF. The CDR3 DNA reads as TGTGCCAGCAGCCAAGGGAGACAGGGGGCCGAAAAACTGTTTTTT.

This sequence joins TRBV10-2 and TRBJ2-7; no clear D. V gave up 6 bases and J gave up 5 bases, with 5 bases separating them. CDR1 and CDR2 (germline): WSHSY, SAAADI. The length of the CDR3 is 10 residues. The CDR3 spells CASSGHEQYF. CDR3 nucleotides: TGCGCCAGCAGCGGGCACGAGCAGTACTTC.

The chain recombines TRBV5-1 with TRBJ1-2; D perhaps matches TRBD1 (5 bases). V was pared by 8 bases and J by 4 bases, with 15 bases between. The CDR3 runs 13 residues. Germline V gene lookup returns CDR1 SGHRS and CDR2 YFSETQ. DNA of the CDR3: TGCGCCAGTCGTGGGGCCGTCACCTATGGCTACACCTTC. Translating it yields CASRGAVTYGYTF.

The chain employs TRBV20-1 and TRBJ1-2, with D tentatively TRBD1 (5 bases). The CDR3 has 14 residues. The germline gives CDR1 DFQATT, CDR2 SNEGSKA (reference sequence). The V end was cut by 3 bases, the J end by 2 bases, with 13 bases between. CDR3 bases: TGCAGTGCTAGTTGGGGACTCTCCAACTATGGCTACACCTTC. It yields the protein CSASWGLSNYGYTF.

The V and J genes are TRBV7-9 and TRBJ2-1; a weak D match, TRBD2 (6 bases). Trimming cost V 6 bases and J 0 bases, with 12 bases left between them. Germline V gene lookup returns CDR1 SEHNR and CDR2 FQNEAQ (reference sequence). The CDR3 contains 15 residues. CDR3 sequence (DNA): TGTGCCAGCAGGTCTAGCGTCAGCTCCTACAATGAGCAGTTCTTC. It codes for CASRSSVSSYNEQFF.

The chain is built from TRBV18 and TRBJ2-5; 7 bases fit TRBD2. The V segment lost 1 base and the J segment 2 bases; nucleotides outside the gene matches: 1. This CDR3 is 14 amino acids long. The germline V gene encodes CDR1 KGHSH and CDR2 LQKENI. The CDR3 loop reads CASSPREGQETQYF. CDR3 in DNA: TGTGCCAGCTCACCACGGGAGGGGCAAGAGACCCAGTACTTC.

V usage is TRBV7-2 and J usage is TRBJ2-1, with D hard to call. This CDR3 contains 11 residues. Germline CDR1 SGHTA, CDR2 FQGNSA. The V end lost 1 base, the J end lost 10 bases, and 5 bases lay between the germline ends. This chain's CDR3 is CASSLGWEQFF. The CDR3 DNA sequence: TGTGCCAGCAGCTTAGGATGGGAGCAGTTCTTC.

The rearrangement joins TRBV30 to TRBJ1-2; a weak D match, TRBD1 (5 bases). The CDR3 totals 13 residues. The V end lost 1 base, the J end lost 7 bases, and 13 bases lay between the germline ends. CDR1 is GTSNPN and CDR2 is SVGIG in the germline V gene (reference sequence). As DNA, the CDR3 is TGTGCCTGGAGTGGAGGACACAGCTTTGGCTACACCTTC. This gives the protein CAWSGGHSFGYTF.

The chain employs TRBV4-1 and TRBJ1-4; TRBD1 matches at 8 bases. The V and J ends lost 2 bases and 4 bases, in that order; junction bases with no gene match: 3. Germline loops: CDR1 MGHRA, CDR2 YSYEKL. The CDR3 consists of 15 residues. DNA for the CDR3: TGCGCCAGCAGCCAAAGGGACAGGTTTAATGAAAAACTGTTTTTT. The encoded protein is CASSQRDRFNEKLFF.